These T cell receptor beta chains were read from a single sample in a study of blood T cell repertoires in COVID-19. TCRdb's copy holds only in-frame clones and misses some; the assay was immunoSEQ multiplex PCR. This table has under 250,000 clones, approximately 82% appearing once. Sequenced input: peripheral blood. The receptors originated from a man aged 35-49 years with active or convalescent COVID-19. The CDR3 runs from the conserved cysteine through the conserved F or W. Each record gives: J gene, D gene, V gene, CDR3 DNA, CDR3 protein. A D gene is named only where the DNA matches it firmly.

j_call: TRBJ1-5; d_call: .; v_call: TRBV6-5; cdr3_nt: TGTGCCAGCACTCAGGGCTATAGCAATCAGCCCCAGCATTTT; cdr3_aa: CASTQGYSNQPQHF
j_call: TRBJ2-7; d_call: .; v_call: TRBV14; cdr3_nt: TGTGCCAGCAGCCAAGAAGTTCGGGTTGGTGAGCAGTACTTC; cdr3_aa: CASSQEVRVGEQYF
j_call: TRBJ2-2; d_call: TRBD2; v_call: TRBV5-5; cdr3_nt: TGTGCCAGCAGTTTTAGCGGGGCGGTGAACACCGGGGAGCTGTTTTTT; cdr3_aa: CASSFSGAVNTGELFF
j_call: TRBJ2-5; d_call: .; v_call: TRBV24-1; cdr3_nt: TGTGCCACCAGTGATAGGACAGTCCAAGAGACCCAGTACTTC; cdr3_aa: CATSDRTVQETQYF
j_call: TRBJ1-6; d_call: TRBD1; v_call: TRBV5-1; cdr3_nt: TGCGCCAGCAGCTTACAGGGGGCTTTGAATTCACCCCTCCACTTT; cdr3_aa: CASSLQGALNSPLHF
j_call: TRBJ2-1; d_call: .; v_call: TRBV6-6; cdr3_nt: TGTGCCAGCAGTCCGAGCGGCGTCTCCTACAATGAGCAGTTCTTC; cdr3_aa: CASSPSGVSYNEQFF
j_call: TRBJ2-5; d_call: TRBD2; v_call: TRBV30; cdr3_nt: TGTGCCTGGACCCGCCAATTAAGCGGGAGGGGAGAGACCCAGTACTTC; cdr3_aa: CAWTRQLSGRGETQYF
j_call: TRBJ2-1; d_call: TRBD2; v_call: TRBV27; cdr3_nt: TGTGCCACCAGCCTGACTAGCGGGGTTTACAATGAGCAGTTCTTC; cdr3_aa: CATSLTSGVYNEQFF
j_call: TRBJ1-6; d_call: TRBD1; v_call: TRBV2; cdr3_nt: TGTGCCACTACCCCCGGGACAGACAATTCACCCCTCCACTTT; cdr3_aa: CATTPGTDNSPLHF
j_call: TRBJ2-3; d_call: TRBD1; v_call: TRBV29-1; cdr3_nt: TGCAGCGTCGACAGGGGGCCGGGCGCGCAGTATTTT; cdr3_aa: CSVDRGPGAQYF
j_call: TRBJ2-7; d_call: .; v_call: TRBV19; cdr3_nt: TGTGCCAGTAGTCTCTTCGTGGGCTCATCCTACGAGCAGTACTTC; cdr3_aa: CASSLFVGSSYEQYF